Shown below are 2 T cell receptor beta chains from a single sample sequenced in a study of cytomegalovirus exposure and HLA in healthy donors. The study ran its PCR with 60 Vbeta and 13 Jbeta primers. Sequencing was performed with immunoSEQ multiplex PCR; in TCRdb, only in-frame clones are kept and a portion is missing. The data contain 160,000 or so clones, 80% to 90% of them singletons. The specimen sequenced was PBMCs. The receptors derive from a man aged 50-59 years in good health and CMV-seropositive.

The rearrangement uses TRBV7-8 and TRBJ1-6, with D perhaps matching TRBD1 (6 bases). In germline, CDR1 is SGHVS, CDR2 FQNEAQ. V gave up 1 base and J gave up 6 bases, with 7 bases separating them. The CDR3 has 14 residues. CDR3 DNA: TGTGCCAGCAGCTTAGTGGACAGTAATTCACCCCTCCACTTT. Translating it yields CASSLVDSNSPLHF.

DNA of the CDR3: TGTGCCAGCAGCCCCCCCTGGGGCGGGGGCTTCTCCTACGAGCAGTACTTC. This gives the protein CASSPPWGGGFSYEQYF. V gene TRBV9 combines with J gene TRBJ2-7; possible D gene TRBD2, 7 bases. V dropped 4 bases and J dropped 0 bases, with 20 bases sitting between them. CDR1 SGDLS and CDR2 YYNGEE come from the germline V gene. CDR3 length equals 17 residues.